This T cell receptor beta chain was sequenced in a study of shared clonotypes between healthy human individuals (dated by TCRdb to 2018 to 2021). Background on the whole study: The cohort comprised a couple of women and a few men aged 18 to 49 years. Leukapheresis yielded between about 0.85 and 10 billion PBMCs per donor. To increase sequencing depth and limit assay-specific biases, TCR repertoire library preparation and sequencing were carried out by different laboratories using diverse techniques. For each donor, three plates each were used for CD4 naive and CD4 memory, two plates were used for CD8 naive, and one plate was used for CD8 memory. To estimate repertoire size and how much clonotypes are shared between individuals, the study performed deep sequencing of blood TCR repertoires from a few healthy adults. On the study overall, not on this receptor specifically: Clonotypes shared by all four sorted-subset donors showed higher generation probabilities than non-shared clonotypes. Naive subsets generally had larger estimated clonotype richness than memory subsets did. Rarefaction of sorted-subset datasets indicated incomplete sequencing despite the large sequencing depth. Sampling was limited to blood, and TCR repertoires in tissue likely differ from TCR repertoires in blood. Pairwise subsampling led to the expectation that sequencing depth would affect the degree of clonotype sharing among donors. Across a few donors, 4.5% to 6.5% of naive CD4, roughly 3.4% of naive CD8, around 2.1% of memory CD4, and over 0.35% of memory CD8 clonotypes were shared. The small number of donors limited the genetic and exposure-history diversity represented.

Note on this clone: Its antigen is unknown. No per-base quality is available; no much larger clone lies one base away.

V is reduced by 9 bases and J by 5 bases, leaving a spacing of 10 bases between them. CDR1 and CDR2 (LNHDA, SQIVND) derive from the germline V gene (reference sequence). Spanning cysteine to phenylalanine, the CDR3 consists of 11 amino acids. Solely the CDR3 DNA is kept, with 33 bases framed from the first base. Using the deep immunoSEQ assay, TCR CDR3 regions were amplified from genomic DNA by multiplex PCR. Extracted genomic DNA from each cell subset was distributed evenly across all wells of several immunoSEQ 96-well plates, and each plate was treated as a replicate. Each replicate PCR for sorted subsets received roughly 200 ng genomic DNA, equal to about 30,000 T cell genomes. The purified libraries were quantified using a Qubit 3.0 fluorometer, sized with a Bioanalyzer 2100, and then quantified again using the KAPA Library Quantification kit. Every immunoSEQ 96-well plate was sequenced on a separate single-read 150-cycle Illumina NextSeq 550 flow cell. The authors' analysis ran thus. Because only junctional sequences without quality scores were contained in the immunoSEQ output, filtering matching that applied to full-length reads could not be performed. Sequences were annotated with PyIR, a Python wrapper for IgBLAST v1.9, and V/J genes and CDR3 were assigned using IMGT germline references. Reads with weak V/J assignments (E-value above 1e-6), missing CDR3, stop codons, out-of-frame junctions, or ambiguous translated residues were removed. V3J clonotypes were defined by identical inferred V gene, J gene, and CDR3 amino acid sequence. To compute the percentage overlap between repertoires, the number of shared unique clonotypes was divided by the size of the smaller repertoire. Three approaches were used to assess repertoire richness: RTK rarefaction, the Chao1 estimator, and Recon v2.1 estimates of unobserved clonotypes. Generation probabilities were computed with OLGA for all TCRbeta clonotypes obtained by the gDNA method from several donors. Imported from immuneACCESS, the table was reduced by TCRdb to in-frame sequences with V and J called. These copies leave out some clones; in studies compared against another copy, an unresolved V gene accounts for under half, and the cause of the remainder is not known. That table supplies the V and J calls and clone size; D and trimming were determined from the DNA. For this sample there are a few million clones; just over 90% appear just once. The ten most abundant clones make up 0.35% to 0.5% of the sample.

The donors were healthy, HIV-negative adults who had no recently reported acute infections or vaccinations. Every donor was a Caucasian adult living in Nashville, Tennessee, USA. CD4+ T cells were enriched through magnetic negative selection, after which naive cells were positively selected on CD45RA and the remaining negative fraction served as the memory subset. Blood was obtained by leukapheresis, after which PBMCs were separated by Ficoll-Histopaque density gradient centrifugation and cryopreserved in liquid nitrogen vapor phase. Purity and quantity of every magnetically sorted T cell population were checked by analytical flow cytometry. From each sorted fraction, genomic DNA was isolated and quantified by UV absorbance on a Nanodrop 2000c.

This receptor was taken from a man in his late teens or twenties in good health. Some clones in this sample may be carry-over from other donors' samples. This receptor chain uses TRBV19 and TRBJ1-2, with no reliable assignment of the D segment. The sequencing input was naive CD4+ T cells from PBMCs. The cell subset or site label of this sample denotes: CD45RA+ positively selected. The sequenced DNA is TGTGCCAGCGCGCGGCCTTATGGCTACACCTTC. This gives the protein CASARPYGYTF.